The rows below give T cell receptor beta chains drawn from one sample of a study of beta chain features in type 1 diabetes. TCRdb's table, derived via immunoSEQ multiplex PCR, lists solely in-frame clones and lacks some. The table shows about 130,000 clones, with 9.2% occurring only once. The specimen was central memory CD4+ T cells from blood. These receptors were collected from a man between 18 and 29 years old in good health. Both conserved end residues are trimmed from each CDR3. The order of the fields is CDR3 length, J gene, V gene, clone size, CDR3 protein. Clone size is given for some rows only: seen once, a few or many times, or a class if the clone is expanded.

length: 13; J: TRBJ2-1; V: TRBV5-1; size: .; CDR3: ASSPILQQGNEQF
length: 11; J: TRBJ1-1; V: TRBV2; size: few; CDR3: ASISQGNTEAF
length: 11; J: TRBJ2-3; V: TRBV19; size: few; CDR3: ASRSGGTDTQY
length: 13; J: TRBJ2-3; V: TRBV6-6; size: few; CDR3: ASSSDGVWEDTQY
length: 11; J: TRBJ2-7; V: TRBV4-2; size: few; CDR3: ASSHEGGDEQY
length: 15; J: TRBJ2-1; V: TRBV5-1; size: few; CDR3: ASSPGVAGGLYNEQF
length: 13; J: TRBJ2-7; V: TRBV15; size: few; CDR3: ATSRDPTGRNEQY
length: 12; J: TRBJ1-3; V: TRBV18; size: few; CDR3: ASSPGQGGNTIY
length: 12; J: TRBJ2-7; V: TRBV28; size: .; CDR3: ASTELGTGDEQY
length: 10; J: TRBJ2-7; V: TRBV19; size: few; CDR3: ASSPSGYEQY